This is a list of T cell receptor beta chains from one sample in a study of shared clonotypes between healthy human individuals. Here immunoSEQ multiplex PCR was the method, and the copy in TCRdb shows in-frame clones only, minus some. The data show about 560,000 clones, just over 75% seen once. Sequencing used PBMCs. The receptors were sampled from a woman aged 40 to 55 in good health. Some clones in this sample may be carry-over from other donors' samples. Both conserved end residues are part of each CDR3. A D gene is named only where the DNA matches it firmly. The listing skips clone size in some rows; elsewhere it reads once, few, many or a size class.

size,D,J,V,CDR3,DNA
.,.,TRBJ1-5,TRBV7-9,CATGTGNQPQHF,TGTGCCACCGGGACCGGCAATCAGCCCCAGCATTTT
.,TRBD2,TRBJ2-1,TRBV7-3,CASSSQPGLGNEQFF,TGTGCCAGCAGCTCTCAACCGGGACTAGGCAATGAGCAGTTCTTC
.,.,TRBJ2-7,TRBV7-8,CASSLAKRPHEQYF,TGTGCCAGCAGCTTAGCCAAGAGGCCCCACGAGCAGTACTTC
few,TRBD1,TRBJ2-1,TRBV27,CASSFTPNPGQAYNEQFF,TGTGCCAGCAGTTTTACCCCCAACCCGGGACAGGCCTATAATGAGCAGTTCTTC
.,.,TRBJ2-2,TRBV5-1,CASSIQGVGAGELFF,TGCGCCAGCAGCATACAGGGAGTTGGGGCCGGGGAGCTGTTTTTT
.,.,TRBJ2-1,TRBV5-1,CASSTSPYVEQFF,TGCGCCAGCAGCACCTCCCCGTACGTTGAGCAGTTCTTC
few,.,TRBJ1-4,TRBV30,CAWSVEGGVGEKLFF,TGTGCCTGGAGTGTTGAGGGAGGGGTAGGGGAAAAACTGTTTTTT
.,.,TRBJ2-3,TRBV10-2,CASRIRELLTDTQYF,TGCGCCAGCAGGATACGGGAGCTTCTCACAGATACGCAGTATTTT
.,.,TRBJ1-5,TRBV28,CASSLKFRTVSQPQHF,TGTGCCAGCAGTTTAAAATTTAGGACAGTTAGTCAGCCCCAGCATTTT
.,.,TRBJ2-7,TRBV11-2,CASSLVGGQLASYEQYF,TGTGCCAGCAGCTTAGTCGGGGGACAGTTGGCCTCCTACGAGCAGTACTTC
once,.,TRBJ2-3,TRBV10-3,CAISGTYTSTDTQYF,TGTGCCATCAGTGGGACTTATACTAGCACAGATACGCAGTATTTT
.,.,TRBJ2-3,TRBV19,CASSIGGSSADTQYF,TGTGCCAGTAGTATAGGAGGGAGTTCGGCAGATACGCAGTATTTT
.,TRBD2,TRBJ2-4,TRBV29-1,CSERTSGRNIQYF,TGCAGCGAGCGGACTAGCGGGAGAAACATTCAGTACTTC
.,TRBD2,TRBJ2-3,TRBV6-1,CASSEILAAGTDTQYF,TGTGCCAGCAGTGAAATTCTAGCGGCAGGCACAGATACGCAGTATTTT
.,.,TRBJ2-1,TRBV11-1,CASSPKGGRSYNEQFF,TGTGCCAGCAGCCCGAAGGGAGGACGATCCTACAATGAGCAGTTCTTC
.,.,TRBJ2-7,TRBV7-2,CASSLGRNYEQYF,TGTGCCAGCAGCTTGGGCAGAAACTACGAGCAGTACTTC
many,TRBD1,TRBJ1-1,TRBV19,CASSAGQGGTEAFF,TGTGCCAGTAGTGCGGGACAGGGGGGGACTGAAGCTTTCTTT
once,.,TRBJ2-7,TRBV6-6,CASRTGPAYEQYF,TGTGCCAGCAGAACAGGTCCAGCCTACGAGCAGTACTTC
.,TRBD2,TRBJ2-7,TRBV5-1,CASSFQREGRYEQYF,TGCGCCAGCAGCTTCCAGCGGGAGGGCCGCTACGAGCAGTACTTC
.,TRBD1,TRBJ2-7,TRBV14,CASSTDRAAYEQYF,TGTGCCAGCAGCACCGACAGGGCAGCCTACGAGCAGTACTTC
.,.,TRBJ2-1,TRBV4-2,CASSQIFRRGHEQFF,TGTGCCAGCAGCCAAATATTTAGGCGGGGTCATGAGCAGTTCTTC
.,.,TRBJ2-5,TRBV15,CATSRERAETQYF,TGTGCCACCAGCAGAGAGCGGGCCGAGACCCAGTACTTC
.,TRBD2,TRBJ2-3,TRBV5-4,CASSSGTSGSTDTQYF,TGTGCCAGCAGCTCCGGGACTAGCGGGAGCACAGATACGCAGTATTTT
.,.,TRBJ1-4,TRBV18,CASSPESISEKLFF,TGTGCCAGCTCACCAGAGAGTATAAGTGAAAAACTGTTTTTT
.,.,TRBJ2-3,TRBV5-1,CASSFFSTDTQYF,TGCGCCAGCAGCTTTTTCAGCACAGATACGCAGTATTTT
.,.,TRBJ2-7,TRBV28,CASSFGAYEQYF,TGTGCCAGCAGTTTCGGCGCCTACGAGCAGTACTTC
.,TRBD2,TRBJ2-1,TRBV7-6,CASSLLAGAYNEQFF,TGTGCCAGCAGCTTACTAGCGGGAGCATACAATGAGCAGTTCTTC
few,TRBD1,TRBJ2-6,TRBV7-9,CASSPGQGRSGANVLTF,TGTGCCAGCAGCCCGGGACAGGGGAGATCTGGGGCCAACGTCCTGACTTTC
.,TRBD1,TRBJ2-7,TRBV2,CASSRQGAPYEQYF,TGTGCCAGCAGCCGACAGGGGGCGCCCTACGAGCAGTACTTC
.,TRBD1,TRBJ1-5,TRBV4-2,CASSPGQGASQPQHF,TGTGCCAGCAGCCCGGGACAGGGGGCTAGTCAGCCCCAGCATTTT
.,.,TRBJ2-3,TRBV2,CASSTTDTQYF,TGTGCCAGCAGCACGACAGATACGCAGTATTTT
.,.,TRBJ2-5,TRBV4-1,CASSQVSSLETQYF,TGCGCCAGCAGCCAAGTGAGTAGCTTGGAGACCCAGTACTTC
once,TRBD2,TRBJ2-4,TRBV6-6,CASSYPWREGKNIQYF,TGTGCCAGCAGCTACCCTTGGCGGGAGGGTAAAAACATTCAGTACTTC
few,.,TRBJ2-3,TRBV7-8,CASSLGGTDTQYF,TGTGCCAGCAGCTTAGGGGGTACAGATACGCAGTATTTT
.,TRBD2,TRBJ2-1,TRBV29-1,CSTTLTSESYNEQFF,TGCAGCACCACCCTGACTAGCGAGTCCTACAATGAGCAGTTCTTC
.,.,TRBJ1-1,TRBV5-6,CASSLESFGAFF,TGTGCCAGCAGCTTGGAATCCTTCGGGGCTTTCTTT
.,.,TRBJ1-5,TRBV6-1,CASSGGRGAQHF,TGTGCCAGCAGTGGGGGGAGGGGGGCCCAGCATTTT
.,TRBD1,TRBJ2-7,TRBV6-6,CASSQPGQANEQYF,TGTGCCAGCAGCCAACCGGGACAGGCCAACGAGCAGTACTTC
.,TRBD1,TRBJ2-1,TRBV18,CASSPRTGADNEQFF,TGTGCCAGCTCACCACGGACAGGGGCCGACAATGAGCAGTTCTTC
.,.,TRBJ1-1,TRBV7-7,CASSLAAGGKAFF,TGTGCCAGCAGCTTAGCGGCGGGGGGTAAAGCTTTCTTT
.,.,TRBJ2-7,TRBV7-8,CASSQDEGQGVDEQYF,TGTGCCAGCAGCCAAGACGAGGGGCAGGGCGTCGACGAGCAGTACTTC
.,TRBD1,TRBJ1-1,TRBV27,CASSPGGGGNTEAFF,TGTGCCAGCAGTCCCGGAGGGGGCGGCAACACTGAAGCTTTCTTT
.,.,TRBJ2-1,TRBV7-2,CASSLAGSSYNEQFF,TGTGCCAGCAGCTTAGCGGGTAGCTCCTACAATGAGCAGTTCTTC
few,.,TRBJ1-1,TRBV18,CASSDGTDYTEAFF,TGTGCCAGCTCCGATGGGACGGACTACACTGAAGCTTTCTTT
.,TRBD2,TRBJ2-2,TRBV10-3,CAISDLRLAGRGTGELFF,TGTGCCATCAGTGATTTAAGGCTAGCGGGACGGGGCACCGGGGAGCTGTTTTTT
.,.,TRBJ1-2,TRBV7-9,CASSLSAGDRGYTF,TGTGCCAGCAGCTTAAGCGCAGGGGATAGGGGCTACACCTTC
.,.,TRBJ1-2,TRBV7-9,CASSLGTQPYGYTF,TGTGCCAGCAGCTTAGGGACCCAACCCTATGGCTACACCTTC
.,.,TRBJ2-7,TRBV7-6,CASSPRLTGFRDEQYF,TGTGCCAGCAGCCCTCGATTAACAGGGTTTCGGGACGAGCAGTACTTC